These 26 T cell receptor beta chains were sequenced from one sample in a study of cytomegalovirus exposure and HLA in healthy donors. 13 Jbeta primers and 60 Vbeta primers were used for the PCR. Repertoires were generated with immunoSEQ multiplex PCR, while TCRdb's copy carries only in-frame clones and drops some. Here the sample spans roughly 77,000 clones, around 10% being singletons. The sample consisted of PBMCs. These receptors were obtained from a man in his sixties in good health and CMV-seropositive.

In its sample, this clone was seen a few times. CDR3 DNA sequence: TGCGCCAGCAGCCAAGAGGGGAGTGTTCCTCGGGCCCAGCATTTT. This encodes CASSQEGSVPRAQHF. The V gene is TRBV4-1, the J gene TRBJ1-5; D gene ambiguous. The CDR3 has 15 residues. CDR1 MGHRA and CDR2 YSYEKL come from the germline V gene. The V end lost 0 bases, the J end lost 11 bases, and 17 bases lay between the germline ends.

CDR3 protein: CATATLTSGDPREQFF. CDR3 nucleotides: TGCGCCACCGCGACACTTACTAGCGGGGATCCGAGGGAGCAGTTCTTC. J is TRBJ2-1 and V is TRBV5-1; 10 bases match TRBD2. The CDR3 sequence is 16 residues long. The germline CDR1 and CDR2 sequences are SGHRS and YFSETQ. J lost 10 bases, V lost 9 bases, and 19 bases had no gene match.

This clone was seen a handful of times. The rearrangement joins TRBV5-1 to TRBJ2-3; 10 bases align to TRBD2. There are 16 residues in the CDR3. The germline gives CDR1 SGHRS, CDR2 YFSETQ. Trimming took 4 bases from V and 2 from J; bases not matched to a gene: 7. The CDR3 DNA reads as TGCGCCAGCAGCGCGAGCGGGGGGGATATCACAGATACGCAGTATTTT. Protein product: CASSASGGDITDTQYF.

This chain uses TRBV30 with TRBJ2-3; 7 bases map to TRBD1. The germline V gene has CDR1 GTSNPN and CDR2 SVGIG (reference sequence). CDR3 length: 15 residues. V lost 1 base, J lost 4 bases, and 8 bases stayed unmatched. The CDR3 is CAWSEGAEAADTQYF. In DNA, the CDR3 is TGTGCCTGGAGTGAGGGGGCCGAAGCCGCAGATACGCAGTATTTT.

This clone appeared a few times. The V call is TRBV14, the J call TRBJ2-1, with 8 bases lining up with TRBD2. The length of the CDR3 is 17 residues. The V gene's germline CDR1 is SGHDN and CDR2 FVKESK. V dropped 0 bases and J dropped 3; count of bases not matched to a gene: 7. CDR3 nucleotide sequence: TGTGCCAGCAGCCAAGAGAGGAGGCGGGGGGTCTACAATGAGCAGTTCTTC. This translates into CASSQERRRGVYNEQFF.

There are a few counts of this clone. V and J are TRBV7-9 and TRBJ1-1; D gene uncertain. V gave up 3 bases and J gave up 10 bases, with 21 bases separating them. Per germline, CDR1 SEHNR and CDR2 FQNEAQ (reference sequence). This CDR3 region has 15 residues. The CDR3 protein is CASSFDGREAEAAFF. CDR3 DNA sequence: TGTGCCAGCAGCTTCGACGGCCGGGAGGCGGAGGCAGCTTTCTTT.

For the CDR3, the DNA is TGTGCCAGAAGTAAAGCCGTTGAAGCTTTCTTT. The encoded protein is CARSKAVEAFF. J is TRBJ1-1 and V is TRBV6-6; D is unclear. Germline-derived CDR1 and CDR2 are MNHNY and SVGAGI (reference sequence). CDR3 length equals 11 residues. Trimming stripped 9 bases from V and 7 bases from J, with 12 bases between.

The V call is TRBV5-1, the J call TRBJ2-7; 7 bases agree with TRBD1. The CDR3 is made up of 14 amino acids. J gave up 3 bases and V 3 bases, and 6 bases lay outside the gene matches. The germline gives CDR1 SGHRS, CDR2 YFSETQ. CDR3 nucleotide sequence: TGCGCCAGCAGCTCCCCGGGACAGAACTACGAGCAGTACTTC. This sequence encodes CASSSPGQNYEQYF.

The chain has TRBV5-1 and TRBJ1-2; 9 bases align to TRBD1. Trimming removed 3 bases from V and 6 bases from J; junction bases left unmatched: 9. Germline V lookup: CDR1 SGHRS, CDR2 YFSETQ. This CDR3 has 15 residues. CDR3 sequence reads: CASSSFRTGVNGYTF. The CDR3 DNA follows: TGCGCCAGCAGCTCCTTTCGGACAGGGGTAAATGGCTACACCTTC.

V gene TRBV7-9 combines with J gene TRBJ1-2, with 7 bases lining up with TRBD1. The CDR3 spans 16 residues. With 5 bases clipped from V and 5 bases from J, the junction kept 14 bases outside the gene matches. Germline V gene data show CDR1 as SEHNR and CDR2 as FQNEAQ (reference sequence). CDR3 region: CASSTRQGLEIYGYTF. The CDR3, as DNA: TGTGCCAGCAGCACCCGACAGGGTCTAGAGATTTATGGCTACACCTTC.

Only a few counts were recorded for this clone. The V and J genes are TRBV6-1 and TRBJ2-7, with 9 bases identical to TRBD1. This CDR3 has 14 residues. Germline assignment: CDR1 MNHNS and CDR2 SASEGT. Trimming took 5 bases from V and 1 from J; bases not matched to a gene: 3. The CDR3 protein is CASSSDRGSYEQYF. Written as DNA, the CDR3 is TGTGCCAGCAGTAGCGACAGGGGGTCCTACGAGCAGTACTTC.

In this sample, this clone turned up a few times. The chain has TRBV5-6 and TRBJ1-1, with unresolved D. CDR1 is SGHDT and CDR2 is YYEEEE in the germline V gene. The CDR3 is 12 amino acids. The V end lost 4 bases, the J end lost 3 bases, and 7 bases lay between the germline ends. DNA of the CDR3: TGTGCCAGCAGCCCATCGGACACTGAAGCTTTCTTT. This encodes CASSPSDTEAFF.

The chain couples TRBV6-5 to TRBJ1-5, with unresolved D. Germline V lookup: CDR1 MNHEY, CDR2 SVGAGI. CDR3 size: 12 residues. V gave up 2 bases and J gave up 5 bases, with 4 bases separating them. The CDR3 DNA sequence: TGTGCCAGCAGTTACAGAGATCAGCCCCAGCATTTT. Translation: CASSYRDQPQHF.

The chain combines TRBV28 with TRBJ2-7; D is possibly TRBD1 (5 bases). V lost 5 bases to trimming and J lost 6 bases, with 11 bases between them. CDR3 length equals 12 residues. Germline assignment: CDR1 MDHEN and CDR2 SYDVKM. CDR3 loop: CASSLSGLEQYF. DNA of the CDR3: TGTGCCAGCAGTCTCTCAGGGCTCGAGCAGTACTTC.

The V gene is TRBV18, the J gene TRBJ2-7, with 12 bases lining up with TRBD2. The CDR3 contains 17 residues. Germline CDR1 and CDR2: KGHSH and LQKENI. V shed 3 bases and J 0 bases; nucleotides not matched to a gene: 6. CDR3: CASSPGLAGVSSYEQYF. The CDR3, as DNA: TGTGCCAGCTCACCGGGACTAGCGGGTGTAAGCTCCTACGAGCAGTACTTC.

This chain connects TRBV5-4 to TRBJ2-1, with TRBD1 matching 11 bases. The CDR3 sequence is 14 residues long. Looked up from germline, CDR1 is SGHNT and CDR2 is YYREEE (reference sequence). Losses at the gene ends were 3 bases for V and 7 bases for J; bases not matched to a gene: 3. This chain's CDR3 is CASSSGTGGNEQFF. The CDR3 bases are TGTGCCAGCAGCTCCGGGACAGGGGGAAATGAGCAGTTCTTC.

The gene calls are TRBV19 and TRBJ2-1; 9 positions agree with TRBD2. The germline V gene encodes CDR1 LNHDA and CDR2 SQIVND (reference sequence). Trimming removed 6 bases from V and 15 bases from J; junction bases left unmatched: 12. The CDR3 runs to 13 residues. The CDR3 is CASSPPGRGGAFF. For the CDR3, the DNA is TGTGCCAGTAGCCCCCCGGGGCGGGGGGGTGCGTTCTTC.

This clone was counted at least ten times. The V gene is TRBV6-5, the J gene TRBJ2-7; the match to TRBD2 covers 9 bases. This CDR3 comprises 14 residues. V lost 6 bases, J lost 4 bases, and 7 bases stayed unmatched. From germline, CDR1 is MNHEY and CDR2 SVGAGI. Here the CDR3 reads CASSLAGDPYEQYF. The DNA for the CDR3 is TGTGCCAGCAGCTTAGCGGGAGACCCTTACGAGCAGTACTTC.

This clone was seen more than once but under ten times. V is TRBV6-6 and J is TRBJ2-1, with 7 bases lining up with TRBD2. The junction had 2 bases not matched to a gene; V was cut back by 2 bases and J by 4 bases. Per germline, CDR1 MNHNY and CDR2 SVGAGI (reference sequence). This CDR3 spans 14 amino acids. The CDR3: CASSYRTRYNEQFF. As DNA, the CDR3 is TGTGCCAGCAGTTACAGGACTAGATACAATGAGCAGTTCTTC.

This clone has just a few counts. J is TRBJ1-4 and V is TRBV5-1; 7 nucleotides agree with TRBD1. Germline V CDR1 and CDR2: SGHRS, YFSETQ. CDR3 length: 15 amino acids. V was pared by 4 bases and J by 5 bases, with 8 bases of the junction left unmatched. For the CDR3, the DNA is TGCGCCAGCAGCGCCCTCGGGACAGCAAATGAAAAACTGTTTTTT. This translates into CASSALGTANEKLFF.

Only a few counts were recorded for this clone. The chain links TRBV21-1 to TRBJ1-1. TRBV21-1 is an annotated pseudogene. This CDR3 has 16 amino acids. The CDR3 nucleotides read TGTGCCAGCAGCTCCACCGGGGGGGCCGGGAACACTGAAGCTTTCTTT. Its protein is CASSSTGGAGNTEAFF.

CDR3: CASRESGVSFNTGELFF. The CDR3 DNA is TGTGCCAGCAGAGAAAGCGGGGTCTCCTTCAACACCGGGGAGCTGTTTTTT. This sequence joins TRBV27 and TRBJ2-2; TRBD2 matches at 7 bases. V shed 6 bases, J shed 2 bases, and the junction held 12 bases outside the gene matches. The length of the CDR3 is 17 residues. The germline gives CDR1 MNHEY, CDR2 SMNVEV (reference sequence).

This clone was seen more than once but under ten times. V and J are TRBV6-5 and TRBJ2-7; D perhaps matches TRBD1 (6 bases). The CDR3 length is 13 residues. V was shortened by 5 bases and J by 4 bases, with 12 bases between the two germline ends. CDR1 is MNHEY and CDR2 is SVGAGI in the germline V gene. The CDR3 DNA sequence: TGTGCCAGCAGTCCCACAGGGTCTTACGAGCAGTACGTC. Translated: CASSPTGSYEQYV.

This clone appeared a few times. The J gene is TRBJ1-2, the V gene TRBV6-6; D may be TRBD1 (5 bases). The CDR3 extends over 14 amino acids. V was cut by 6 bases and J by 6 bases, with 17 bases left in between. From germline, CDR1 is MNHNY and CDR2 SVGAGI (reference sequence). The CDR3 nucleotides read TGTGCCAGCAGCCTTTTCCTTCAAGGGGATGGCTACACCTTC. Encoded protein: CASSLFLQGDGYTF.

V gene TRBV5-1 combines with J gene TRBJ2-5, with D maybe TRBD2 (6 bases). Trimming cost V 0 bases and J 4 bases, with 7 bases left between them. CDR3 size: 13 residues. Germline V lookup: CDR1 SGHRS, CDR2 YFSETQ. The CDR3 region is CASSLEGGETQYF. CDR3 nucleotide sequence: TGCGCCAGCAGCTTGGAGGGAGGAGAGACCCAGTACTTC.

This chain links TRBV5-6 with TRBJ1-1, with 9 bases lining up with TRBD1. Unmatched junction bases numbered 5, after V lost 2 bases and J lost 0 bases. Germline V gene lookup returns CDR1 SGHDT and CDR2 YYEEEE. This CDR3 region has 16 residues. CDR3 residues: CASSFGTGPMNTEAFF. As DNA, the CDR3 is TGTGCCAGCAGCTTTGGGACAGGGCCGATGAACACTGAAGCTTTCTTT. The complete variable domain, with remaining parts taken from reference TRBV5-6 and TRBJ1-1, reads DAGVTQSPTHLIKTRGQQVTLRCSPKSGHDTVSWYQQALGQGPQFIFQYYEEEERQRGNFPDRFSGHQFPNYSSELNVNALLLGDSALYLCASSFGTGPMNTEAFFGQGTRLTVV.